This TCR beta chain was observed in a study of T cell responses to AZD1222 COVID-19 vaccine. General observations from the study: Unmutated variant regions are reportedly the target of nearly half of TCRs that are spike-specific. Clonal diversity was possibly underestimated, and white British individuals and females predominated among donors. Increased Spike-specific TCR breadth and depth were observed after two AZD1222 doses.

Notes on this clone: Its antigen is as yet unknown.

Here immunoSEQ multiplex PCR was the method, and the copy in TCRdb shows in-frame clones only, minus some. The sample lists 95,000 to 150,000 clones; about 86% were seen once. The specimen was peripheral blood, collected 28 days after the second AZD1222 dose. This TCR derives from an adult who received the AZD1222 COVID-19 vaccine.

The CDR3 bases are TGTGCCAGCAGCGTCGGCCTGGCCGGAAACACCATATATTTT. Its protein product is CASSVGLAGNTIYF. V and J are TRBV9 and TRBJ1-3; D remains unclear. CDR3 size: 14 residues. CDR1 is SGDLS and CDR2 is YYNGEE in the germline V gene. Deletions cut 2 bases from V and 4 bases from J, with 10 bases between.